This T cell receptor (beta chain) comes out of a study of molecular identifiers for immune sequencing clone quantification. Each CDR3 protein is one row after TCRdb ran MiXCR on the PCR reads. The profile shows about 12,000 distinct CDR3 sequences, 16% of them singletons. Per the germline V gene, CDR1 is PRHDT and CDR2 is FYEKMQ (reference sequence). CDR3 length: 13 amino acids. On this clonotype: A much larger clone lies one base from this, so it may be a read error.

This TCR was recovered from a human donor in good health. Some libraries in this study had Jurkat cell RNA spiked in. The chain uses TRBV13 and TRBJ1-2; the D is unclear. Sequencing was done on a sample of naive CD8+ T cells from blood, with Jurkat cell RNA spiked in. Subset given: FACS-sorted CD8+CD4-CCR7+CD45RA+ naive T cells. DNA of the CDR3: TGTGACAGCAGCCCGCGTCTGCAGGACCGGGACACCTTC. Its translation: CDSSPRLQDRDTF.